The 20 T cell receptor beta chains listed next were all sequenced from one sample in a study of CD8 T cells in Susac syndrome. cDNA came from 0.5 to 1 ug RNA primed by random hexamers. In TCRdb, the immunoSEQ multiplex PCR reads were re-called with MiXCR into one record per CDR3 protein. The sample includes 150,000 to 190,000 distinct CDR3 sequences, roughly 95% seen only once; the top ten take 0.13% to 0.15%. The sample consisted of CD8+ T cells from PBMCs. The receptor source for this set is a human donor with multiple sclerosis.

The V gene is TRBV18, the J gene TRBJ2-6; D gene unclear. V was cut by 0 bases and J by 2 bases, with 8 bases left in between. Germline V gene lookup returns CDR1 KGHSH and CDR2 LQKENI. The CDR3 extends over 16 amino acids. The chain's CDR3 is CASSPPERAGANVLTF. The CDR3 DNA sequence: TGTGCCAGCTCACCACCGGAAAGGGCTGGGGCCAACGTCCTGACTTTC.

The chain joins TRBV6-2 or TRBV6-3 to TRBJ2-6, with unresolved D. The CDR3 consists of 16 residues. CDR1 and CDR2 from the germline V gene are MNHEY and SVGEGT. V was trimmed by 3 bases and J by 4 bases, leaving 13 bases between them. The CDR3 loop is CASSYRVGSGANVLTF. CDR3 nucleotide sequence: TGTGCCAGCAGTTATAGAGTCGGTTCCGGGGCCAACGTCCTGACTTTC.

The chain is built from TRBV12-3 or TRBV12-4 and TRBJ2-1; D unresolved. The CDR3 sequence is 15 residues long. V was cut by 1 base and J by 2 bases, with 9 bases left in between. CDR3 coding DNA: TGTGCCAGCAGTTTAGGGGCCAACACCTACAATGAGCAGTTCTTC. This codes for CASSLGANTYNEQFF.

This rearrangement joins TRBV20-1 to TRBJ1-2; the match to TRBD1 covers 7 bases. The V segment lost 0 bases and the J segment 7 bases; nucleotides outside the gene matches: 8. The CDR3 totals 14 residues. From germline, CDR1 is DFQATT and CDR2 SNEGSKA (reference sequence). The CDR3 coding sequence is TGCAGTGCTAGAGACCACCCAGGGGGAGGTGGCTACACCTTC. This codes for CSARDHPGGGGYTF.

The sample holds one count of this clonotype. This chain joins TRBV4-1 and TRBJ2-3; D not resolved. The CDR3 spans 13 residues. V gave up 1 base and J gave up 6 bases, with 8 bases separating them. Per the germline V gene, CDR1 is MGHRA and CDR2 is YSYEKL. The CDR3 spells CASSQVERDTQYF. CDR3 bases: TGCGCCAGCAGCCAAGTAGAGCGTGATACGCAGTATTTT.

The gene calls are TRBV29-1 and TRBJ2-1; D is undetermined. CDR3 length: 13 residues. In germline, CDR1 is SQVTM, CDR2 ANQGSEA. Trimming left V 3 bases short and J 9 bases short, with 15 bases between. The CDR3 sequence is CSVELGQLGEQFF. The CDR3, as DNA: TGCAGCGTTGAGCTAGGGCAGCTGGGTGAGCAGTTCTTC.

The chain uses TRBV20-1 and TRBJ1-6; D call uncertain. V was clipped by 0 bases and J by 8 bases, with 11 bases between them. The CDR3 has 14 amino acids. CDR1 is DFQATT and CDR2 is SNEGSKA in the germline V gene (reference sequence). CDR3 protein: CSAREPPNHSPLHF. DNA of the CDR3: TGCAGTGCTAGAGAACCTCCTAACCATTCACCCCTCCACTTT.

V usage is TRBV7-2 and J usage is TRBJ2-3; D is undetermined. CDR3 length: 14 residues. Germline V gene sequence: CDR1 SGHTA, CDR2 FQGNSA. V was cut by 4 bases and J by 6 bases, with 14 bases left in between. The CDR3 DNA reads TGTGCCAGCAGCTCCCCTCTCGGCCGGGATACGCAGTATTTT. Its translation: CASSSPLGRDTQYF.

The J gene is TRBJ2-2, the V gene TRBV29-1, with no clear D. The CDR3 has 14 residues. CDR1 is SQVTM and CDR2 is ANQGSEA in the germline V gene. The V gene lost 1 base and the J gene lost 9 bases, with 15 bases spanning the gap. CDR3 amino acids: CSVEGQGRHRELFF. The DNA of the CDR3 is TGCAGCGTTGAAGGTCAAGGCAGGCACCGGGAGCTGTTTTTT.

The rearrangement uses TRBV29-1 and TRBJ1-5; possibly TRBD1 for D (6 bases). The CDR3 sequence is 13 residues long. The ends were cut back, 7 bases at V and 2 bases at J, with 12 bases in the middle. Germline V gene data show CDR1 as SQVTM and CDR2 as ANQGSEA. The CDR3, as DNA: TGCAGCGCGCGAGGGGGAGGCAATCAGCCCCAGCATTTT. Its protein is CSARGGGNQPQHF.

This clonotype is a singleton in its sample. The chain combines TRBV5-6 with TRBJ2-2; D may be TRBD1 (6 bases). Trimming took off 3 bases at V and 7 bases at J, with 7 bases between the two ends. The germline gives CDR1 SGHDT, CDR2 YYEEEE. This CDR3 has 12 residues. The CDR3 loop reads CASSWGRGELFF. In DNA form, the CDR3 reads TGTGCCAGCAGCTGGGGGCGCGGGGAGCTGTTTTTT. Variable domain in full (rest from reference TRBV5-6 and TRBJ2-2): DAGVTQSPTHLIKTRGQQVTLRCSPKSGHDTVSWYQQALGQGPQFIFQYYEEEERQRGNFPDRFSGHQFPNYSSELNVNALLLGDSALYLCASSWGRGELFFGEGSRLTVL.

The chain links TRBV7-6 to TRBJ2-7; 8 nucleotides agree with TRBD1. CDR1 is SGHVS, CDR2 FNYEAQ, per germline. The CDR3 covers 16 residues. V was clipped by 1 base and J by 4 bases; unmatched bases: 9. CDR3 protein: CASSLGPTGGQYEQYV. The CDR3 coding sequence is TGTGCCAGCAGCTTAGGCCCCACAGGGGGTCAGTACGAGCAGTACGTC.

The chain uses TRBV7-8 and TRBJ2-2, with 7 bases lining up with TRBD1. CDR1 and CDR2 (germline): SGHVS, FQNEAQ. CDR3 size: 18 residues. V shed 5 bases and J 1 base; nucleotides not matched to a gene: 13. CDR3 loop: CASSTRPGTEMNTGELFF. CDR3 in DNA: TGTGCCAGCAGCACAAGACCCGGGACAGAGATGAACACCGGGGAGCTGTTTTTT.

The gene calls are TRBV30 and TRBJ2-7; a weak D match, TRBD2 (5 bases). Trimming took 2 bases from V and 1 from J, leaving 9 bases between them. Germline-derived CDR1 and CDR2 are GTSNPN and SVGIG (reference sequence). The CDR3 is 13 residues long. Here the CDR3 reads CAWSLSGSYEQYV. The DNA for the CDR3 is TGTGCCTGGAGTCTGAGCGGATCCTACGAGCAGTACGTC.

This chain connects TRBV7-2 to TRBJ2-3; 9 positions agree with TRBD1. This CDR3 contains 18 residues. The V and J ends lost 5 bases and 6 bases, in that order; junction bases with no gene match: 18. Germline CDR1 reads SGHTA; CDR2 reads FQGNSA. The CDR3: CASSAGTTGTGRGDTQYF. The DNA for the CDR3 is TGTGCCAGCAGCGCAGGGACTACCGGGACAGGGAGAGGCGATACGCAGTATTTT.

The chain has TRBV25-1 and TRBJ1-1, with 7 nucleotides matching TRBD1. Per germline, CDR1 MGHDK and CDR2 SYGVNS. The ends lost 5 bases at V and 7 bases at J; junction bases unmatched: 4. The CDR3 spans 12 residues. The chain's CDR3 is CASSTGVVEAFF. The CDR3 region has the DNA TGTGCCAGCAGTACAGGGGTGGTTGAAGCTTTCTTT.

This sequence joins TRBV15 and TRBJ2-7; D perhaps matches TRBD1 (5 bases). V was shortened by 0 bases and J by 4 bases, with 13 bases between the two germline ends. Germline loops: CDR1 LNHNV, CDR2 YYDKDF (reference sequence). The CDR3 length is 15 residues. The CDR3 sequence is CATSREQELWYEQYF. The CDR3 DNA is TGTGCCACCAGCAGAGAACAGGAATTGTGGTACGAGCAGTACTTC. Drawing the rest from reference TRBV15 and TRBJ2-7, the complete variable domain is DAMVIQNPRYQVTQFGKPVTLSCSQTLNHNVMYWYQQKSSQAPKLLFHYYDKDFNNEADTPDNFQSRRPNTSFCFLDIRSPGLGDTAMYLCATSREQELWYEQYFGPGTRLTVT.

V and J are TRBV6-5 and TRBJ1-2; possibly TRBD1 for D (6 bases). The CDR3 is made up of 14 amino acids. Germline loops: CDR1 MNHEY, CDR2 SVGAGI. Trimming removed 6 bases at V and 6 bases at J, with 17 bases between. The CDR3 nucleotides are TGTGCCAGCAGACCACAGGGTGTGAACGATGGCTACACCTTC. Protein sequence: CASRPQGVNDGYTF.

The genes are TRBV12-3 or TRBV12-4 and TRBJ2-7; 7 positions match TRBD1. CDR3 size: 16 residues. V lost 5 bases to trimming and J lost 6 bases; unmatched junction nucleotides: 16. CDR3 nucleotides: TGTGCCAGCAGTCGCGACAGGGCTGCAATCCCATCCGAGCAGTACTTC. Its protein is CASSRDRAAIPSEQYF.

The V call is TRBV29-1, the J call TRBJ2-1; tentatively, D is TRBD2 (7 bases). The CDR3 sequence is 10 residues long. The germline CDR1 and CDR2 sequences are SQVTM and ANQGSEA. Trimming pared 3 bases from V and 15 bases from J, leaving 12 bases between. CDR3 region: CSVEWGGRFF. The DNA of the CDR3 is TGCAGCGTTGAGTGGGGGGGGCGGTTCTTC.